This T cell receptor (beta chain) stems from a study of cytomegalovirus exposure and HLA in healthy donors. Overall study results and limits: One later analysis reportedly identified an Asian-associated ancestry cluster that showed fewer N-insertions than the approximately 600-donor mean. Reports described diagnosis of cytomegalovirus status by the classifier as highly specific and sensitive. Across all donors, roughly uniform sequencing depth was an assumption of the presence/absence analyses.

Use of 60 Vbeta and 13 Jbeta primers characterized the PCR. TCRdb keeps only in-frame clones here, not all; method: immunoSEQ multiplex PCR. Here the sample spans around 130,000 clones, roughly 70% being singletons. In germline, CDR1 is SGHDT, CDR2 YYEEEE. V shed 4 bases and J 6 bases; nucleotides not matched to a gene: 14. The CDR3 is 16 amino acids. Details on this clone: Its specificity is unknown.

Sequencing was done on a sample of PBMCs. V gene TRBV5-6 combines with J gene TRBJ2-7; 9 positions agree with TRBD2. This receptor was taken from a man aged 35 to 55 in good health and CMV-seropositive. The CDR3: CASSQILAGGFSEQYF. The CDR3 DNA sequence: TGTGCCAGCAGCCAAATCTTGGCGGGAGGGTTTAGCGAGCAGTACTTC.